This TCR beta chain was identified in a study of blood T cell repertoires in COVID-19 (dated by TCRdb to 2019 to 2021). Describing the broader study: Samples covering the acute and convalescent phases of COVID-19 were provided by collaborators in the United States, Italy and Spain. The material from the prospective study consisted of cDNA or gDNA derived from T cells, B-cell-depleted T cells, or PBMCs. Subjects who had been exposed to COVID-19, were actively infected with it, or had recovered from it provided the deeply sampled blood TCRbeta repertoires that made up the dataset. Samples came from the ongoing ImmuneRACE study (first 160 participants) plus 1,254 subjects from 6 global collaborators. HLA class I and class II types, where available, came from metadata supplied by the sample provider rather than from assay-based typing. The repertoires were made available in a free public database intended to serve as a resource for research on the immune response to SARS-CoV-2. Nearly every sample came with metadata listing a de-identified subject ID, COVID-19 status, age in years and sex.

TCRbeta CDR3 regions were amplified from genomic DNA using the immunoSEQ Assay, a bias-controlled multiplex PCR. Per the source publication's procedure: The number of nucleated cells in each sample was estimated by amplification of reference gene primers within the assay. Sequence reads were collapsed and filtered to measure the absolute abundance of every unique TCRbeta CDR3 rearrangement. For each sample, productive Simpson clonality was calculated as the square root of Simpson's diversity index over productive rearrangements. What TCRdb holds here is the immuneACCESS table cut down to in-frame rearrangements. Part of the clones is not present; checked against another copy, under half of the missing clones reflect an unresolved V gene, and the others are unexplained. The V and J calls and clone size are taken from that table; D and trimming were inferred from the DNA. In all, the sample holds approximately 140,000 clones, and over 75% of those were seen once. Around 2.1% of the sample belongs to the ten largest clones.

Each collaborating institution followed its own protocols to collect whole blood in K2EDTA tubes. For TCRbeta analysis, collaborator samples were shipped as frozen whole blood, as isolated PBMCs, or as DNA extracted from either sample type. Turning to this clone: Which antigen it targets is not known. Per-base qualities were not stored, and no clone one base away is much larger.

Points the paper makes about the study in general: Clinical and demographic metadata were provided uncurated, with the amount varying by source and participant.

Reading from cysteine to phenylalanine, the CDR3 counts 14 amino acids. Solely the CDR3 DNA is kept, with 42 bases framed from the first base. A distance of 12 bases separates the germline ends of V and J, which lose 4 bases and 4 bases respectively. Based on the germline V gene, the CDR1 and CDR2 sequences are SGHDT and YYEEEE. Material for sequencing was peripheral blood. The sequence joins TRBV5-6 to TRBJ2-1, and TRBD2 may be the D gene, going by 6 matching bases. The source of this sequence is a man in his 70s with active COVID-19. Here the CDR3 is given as CASSPLTSYNEQFF. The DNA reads TGTGCCAGCAGCCCTTTGACTAGTTACAATGAGCAGTTCTTC.